What follows are 31 T cell receptor beta chains derived from one specimen sequenced in a study of cytomegalovirus exposure and HLA in healthy donors. Use of 60 Vbeta and 13 Jbeta primers characterized the PCR. Using immunoSEQ multiplex PCR, the repertoire was profiled, and TCRdb retains in-frame clones only, with some absent. Of roughly 45,000 clones detected, 45% to 60% appear once; the ten largest clones hold approximately 5.5%. The sample was PBMCs. The receptors come from a man aged 55 to 70 in good health and CMV-seronegative.

V is TRBV7-9 and J is TRBJ2-7, with D tentatively TRBD1 (7 bases). The CDR3 length is 16 residues. The V end was cut by 5 bases, the J end by 4 bases, with 21 bases between. The germline CDR1 and CDR2 sequences are SEHNR and FQNEAQ (reference sequence). CDR3 residues: CASSPSFRQGLYEQYF. CDR3 in DNA: TGTGCCAGCAGCCCCTCTTTCCGACAGGGACTTTACGAGCAGTACTTC.

This rearrangement joins TRBV6-1 to TRBJ1-1, with TRBD1 matching 10 bases. CDR3 length: 14 residues. Germline V gene lookup returns CDR1 MNHNS and CDR2 SASEGT. J gave up 3 bases and V 3 bases, and 1 base lay outside the gene matches. The CDR3 protein is CASSEDRGDTEAFF. The CDR3 coding sequence is TGTGCCAGCAGTGAGGACAGGGGGGACACTGAAGCTTTCTTT.

The chain carries TRBV15 and TRBJ2-3; TRBD2 agrees at 8 bases. This CDR3 has 15 amino acids. The germline gives CDR1 LNHNV, CDR2 YYDKDF (reference sequence). V lost 0 bases to trimming and J lost 7 bases; unmatched junction nucleotides: 6. CDR3 protein: CATSRESGSPNTQYF. The CDR3 region has the DNA TGTGCCACCAGCAGAGAGAGCGGGAGTCCAAATACGCAGTATTTT.

The chain recombines TRBV7-2 with TRBJ2-3, with D maybe TRBD1 (5 bases). V dropped 5 bases and J dropped 2 bases, with 11 bases sitting between them. The CDR3 extends over 14 amino acids. CDR1 and CDR2 from the germline V gene are SGHTA and FQGNSA. This chain's CDR3 is CASSVGGATDTQYF. The CDR3 nucleotides read TGTGCCAGCAGCGTCGGTGGGGCCACAGATACGCAGTATTTT.

This clone was seen a handful of times. The chain recombines TRBV18 with TRBJ2-7, with a tentative D call TRBD1 (5 bases). The ends were cut back, 3 bases at V and 4 bases at J, with 13 bases in the middle. The CDR3 has 14 amino acids. Germline loops: CDR1 KGHSH, CDR2 LQKENI. CDR3 sequence reads: CASSPETEAYEQYF. CDR3 nucleotides: TGTGCCAGCTCACCTGAGACAGAGGCGTACGAGCAGTACTTC.

In DNA form, the CDR3 reads TGTGCCAGAGGCCGACTAGCGGGAGTTAGCGGGGAGCTGTTTTTT. It is translated as CARGRLAGVSGELFF. This chain uses TRBV7-9 with TRBJ2-2; TRBD2 matches at 12 bases. The CDR3 runs to 15 residues. Per the germline V gene, CDR1 is SEHNR and CDR2 is FQNEAQ (reference sequence). V shed 9 bases and J 7 bases; nucleotides not matched to a gene: 9.

The V gene is TRBV27, the J gene TRBJ2-5; tentative D call: TRBD2 (6 bases). The CDR3 is made up of 11 amino acids. The V end was cut by 2 bases, the J end by 9 bases, with 7 bases between. In germline, CDR1 is MNHEY, CDR2 SMNVEV (reference sequence). CDR3 DNA sequence: TGTGCCAGCAGTTTAGGCGGGGCCCAGTACTTC. Translation: CASSLGGAQYF.

The chain is built from TRBV18 and TRBJ1-2; no firm D call. Per the germline V gene, CDR1 is KGHSH and CDR2 is LQKENI. V was shortened by 2 bases and J by 4 bases, with 14 bases between the two germline ends. The CDR3 runs 15 residues. In DNA, the CDR3 is TGTGCCAGCTCACCATCGGACGGGAAGGGCTATGGCTACACCTTC. It specifies CASSPSDGKGYGYTF.

V and J are TRBV2 and TRBJ2-1; 11 bases agree with TRBD2. Trimming at V came to 10 bases and at J to 7 bases, leaving 12 bases not matched to a gene. Per germline, CDR1 SNHLY and CDR2 FYNNEI. There are 15 residues in the CDR3. The DNA for the CDR3 is TGTGCCACCTCCCAATTAGCGGGAGGGGGAAATGAGCAGTTCTTC. Protein: CATSQLAGGGNEQFF.

The chain uses TRBV30 and TRBJ2-5; D possibly corresponds to TRBD1 (6 bases). CDR3 length: 13 amino acids. Trimming took off 0 bases at V and 4 bases at J, with 9 bases between the two ends. Per germline, CDR1 GTSNPN and CDR2 SVGIG (reference sequence). CDR3 in amino acids: CAWSVMGAETQYF. The CDR3 region has the DNA TGTGCCTGGAGTGTCATGGGGGCAGAGACCCAGTACTTC. The variable domain in full, completed from reference TRBV30 and TRBJ2-5, reads SQTIHQWPATLVQPVGSPLSLECTVEGTSNPNLYWYRQAAGRGLQLLFYSVGIGQISSEVPQNLSASRPQDRQFILSSKKLLLSDSGFYLCAWSVMGAETQYFGPGTRLLVL.

The chain recombines TRBV28 with TRBJ2-7, with 9 bases aligning to TRBD1. In germline, CDR1 is MDHEN, CDR2 SYDVKM. The junction had 3 bases not matched to a gene; V was cut back by 2 bases and J by 1 base. The CDR3 has 15 residues. This CDR3 is CASSLHGQGSYEQYF. Written as DNA, the CDR3 is TGTGCCAGCAGTTTACATGGACAGGGGTCCTACGAGCAGTACTTC.

This clone was found once. The chain combines TRBV18 with TRBJ2-4; tentatively, D is TRBD1 (5 bases). V was pared by 0 bases and J by 6 bases, with 9 bases between. Germline assignment: CDR1 KGHSH and CDR2 LQKENI. This CDR3 spans 14 amino acids. In nucleotides, the CDR3 is TGTGCCAGCTCACCACCGCCAGGGATAAACATTCAGTACTTC. It translates to CASSPPPGINIQYF.

This sequence joins TRBV4-1 and TRBJ2-7, with TRBD2 identical over 10 bases. The CDR3 covers 15 residues. V lost 1 base and J lost 6; bases outside the gene matches: 6. The germline V gene encodes CDR1 MGHRA and CDR2 YSYEKL. In DNA form, the CDR3 reads TGCGCCAGCAGCCAAGGGGTAGCGGGGGGCTCCGAGCAGTACTTC. This gives the protein CASSQGVAGGSEQYF.

The chain combines TRBV7-9 with TRBJ2-7; D gene uncertain. The CDR3 consists of 12 residues. Trimming pared 3 bases from V and 0 bases from J, leaving 3 bases between. The germline CDR1 and CDR2 sequences are SEHNR and FQNEAQ (reference sequence). The chain's CDR3 is CASSLSSYEQYF. CDR3 coding DNA: TGTGCCAGCAGCTTGAGCTCCTACGAGCAGTACTTC.

The chain carries TRBV5-1 and TRBJ2-5; 7 nucleotides match TRBD2. V gave up 1 base and J gave up 1 base; unmatched junction bases: 4. Germline V gene data show CDR1 as SGHRS and CDR2 as YFSETQ. The length of the CDR3 is 15 residues. This CDR3 is CASSLNPSGQETQYF. CDR3 nucleotide sequence: TGCGCCAGCAGCTTGAACCCTAGCGGCCAAGAGACCCAGTACTTC.

In DNA form, the CDR3 reads TGCAGCGTTGGAGACAGCGCAAAAGATACGCAGTATTTT. Its protein is CSVGDSAKDTQYF. The J gene is TRBJ2-3, the V gene TRBV29-1, with TRBD1 as a possible D gene (5 bases). V was clipped by 4 bases and J by 5 bases, with 13 bases between them. This CDR3 is 13 amino acids long. Germline values: CDR1 SQVTM, CDR2 ANQGSEA.

This clone came up a few times. The rearrangement uses TRBV30 and TRBJ1-2; 7 bases fit TRBD1. Germline V gene data show CDR1 as GTSNPN and CDR2 as SVGIG (reference sequence). V was clipped by 3 bases and J by 4 bases; unmatched bases: 8. This CDR3 is 14 amino acids long. The CDR3 protein is CAWRPTGAGYGYTF. In DNA form, the CDR3 reads TGTGCCTGGAGACCCACAGGGGCCGGCTATGGCTACACCTTC.

This clone was found a few times. This sequence joins TRBV25-1 and TRBJ1-2; D not resolved. V lost 2 bases, J lost 3 bases, and 13 bases lay in between. This CDR3 is built from 15 residues. CDR1 and CDR2 (germline): MGHDK, SYGVNS. CDR3 nucleotide sequence: TGTGCCAGCAGTGAACGTGGCAGAATGGACTATGGCTACACCTTC. Protein sequence: CASSERGRMDYGYTF.

V and J are TRBV19 and TRBJ1-3; D remains ambiguous. Germline CDR1 LNHDA, CDR2 SQIVND (reference sequence). V dropped 7 bases and J dropped 2 bases, with 9 bases sitting between them. The CDR3 is 13 residues long. The CDR3 spells CASTGGPGNTIYF. For the CDR3, the DNA is TGTGCCAGTACGGGAGGGCCTGGAAACACCATATATTTT.

The table lists this clone with many counts. This rearrangement joins TRBV7-6 to TRBJ2-1, with 8 bases matching TRBD1. This CDR3 has 14 amino acids. The V gene's germline CDR1 is SGHVS and CDR2 FNYEAQ. Trimming at V came to 7 bases and at J to 9 bases, leaving 11 bases not matched to a gene. The CDR3 DNA reads TGTGCCAGCACCCTAAACCAGGGGGCGGGTGAGCAGTTCTTC. Its protein product is CASTLNQGAGEQFF.

The CDR3 DNA reads TGTGCCTGGAGTGGTTTAGCGGGAGTGCCCGGGGAGCTGTTTTTT. This sequence encodes CAWSGLAGVPGELFF. The chain carries TRBV30 and TRBJ2-2, with 9 bases identical to TRBD2. The trim removed 1 base at V and 6 bases at J, leaving 6 bases unmatched. The CDR3 extends over 15 amino acids. The germline gives CDR1 GTSNPN, CDR2 SVGIG (reference sequence).

This chain uses TRBV9 with TRBJ2-7; TRBD2 matches at 8 bases. J lost 0 bases, V lost 0 bases, and 8 bases had no gene match. Germline lookup yields CDR1 SGDLS and CDR2 YYNGEE. This CDR3 is built from 17 residues. The CDR3 protein is CASSVAVTGGSSYEQYF. The CDR3 DNA reads TGTGCCAGCAGCGTAGCCGTTACGGGAGGGAGCTCCTACGAGCAGTACTTC.

By share, this clone ranks as medium-sized (0.01 to 0.1%). The chain is built from TRBV7-2 and TRBJ2-1, with D maybe TRBD2 (6 bases). The germline V gene encodes CDR1 SGHTA and CDR2 FQGNSA. This CDR3 is 16 amino acids long. The germline V and J ends were trimmed by 5 bases and 2 bases, with 16 bases remaining between them. As DNA, the CDR3 is TGTGCCAGCAGCCCCAGGGAGCGGACTACCTACAATGAGCAGTTCTTC. It translates to CASSPRERTTYNEQFF.

This clone was counted a few times. The rearrangement joins TRBV6-6 to TRBJ2-1; D is uncertain. CDR3 length: 13 amino acids. Trimming cost V 5 bases and J 4 bases, with 9 bases left between them. In germline, CDR1 is MNHNY, CDR2 SVGAGI (reference sequence). The CDR3 bases are TGTGCCAGCAGTCCCTATTTATACAATGAGCAGTTCTTC. Its translation is CASSPYLYNEQFF.

This chain uses TRBV9 with TRBJ2-3; 11 bases fit TRBD1. Unmatched junction bases numbered 3, after V lost 9 bases and J lost 3 bases. Germline V gene lookup returns CDR1 SGDLS and CDR2 YYNGEE. The CDR3 sequence is 13 residues long. CDR3 residues: CATGTGGTDTQYF. The CDR3 DNA sequence: TGTGCCACCGGGACAGGGGGTACAGATACGCAGTATTTT.

V is TRBV29-1 and J is TRBJ2-5, with D possibly matching TRBD2 (6 bases). V lost 4 bases and J lost 1, with 31 bases in between. The CDR3 has 20 residues. Per germline, CDR1 SQVTM and CDR2 ANQGSEA. The CDR3 DNA sequence: TGCAGCGTTGGCCCGCCTTGGAGGGTTAGCGGATGCCTATCCCAAGAGACCCAGTACTTC. Translated, it gives CSVGPPWRVSGCLSQETQYF.

The J gene is TRBJ2-6, the V gene TRBV29-1; tentative D call: TRBD1 (5 bases). The CDR3 has 15 residues. Trimming cost V 4 bases and J 1 base, with 11 bases left between them. The V gene's germline CDR1 is SQVTM and CDR2 ANQGSEA. Here the CDR3 DNA reads TGCAGCGTTGGGAAAGGGGCGTCTGGGGCCAACGTCCTGACTTTC. It translates to CSVGKGASGANVLTF.

This clone has more than one count but fewer than ten. The chain carries TRBV7-9 and TRBJ1-1; D is unresolved. The V and J ends lost 5 bases and 0 bases respectively, with 16 bases between them. The germline V gene encodes CDR1 SEHNR and CDR2 FQNEAQ (reference sequence). The CDR3 sequence is 16 residues long. This CDR3 reads CASSLTRGSMNTEAFF. The CDR3 DNA reads as TGTGCCAGCAGCCTAACACGAGGTTCTATGAACACTGAAGCTTTCTTT.

CDR3: CASSRYRGAGTGEQYF. The CDR3 nucleotides are TGTGCCAGCAGTCGCTACCGAGGGGCAGGGACTGGCGAGCAGTACTTC. The chain uses TRBV5-4 and TRBJ2-7; the D gene is possibly TRBD2 (6 bases). Trimming took off 5 bases at V and 6 bases at J, with 24 bases between the two ends. This CDR3 has 16 residues. Germline V gene sequence: CDR1 SGHNT, CDR2 YYREEE (reference sequence).

J is TRBJ1-2 and V is TRBV5-1; 9 positions agree with TRBD1. The CDR3 length is 15 residues. J gave up 8 bases and V 2 bases, and 10 bases lay outside the gene matches. Germline CDR1 is SGHRS and CDR2 is YFSETQ. This CDR3 is CASSFGATGGLGYTF. Here the CDR3 DNA reads TGCGCCAGCAGCTTCGGGGCGACAGGGGGACTCGGCTACACCTTC.

The chain links TRBV7-2 to TRBJ1-2; TRBD1 matches at 11 bases. Trimming took 1 base from V and 8 from J; bases not matched to a gene: 12. Germline CDR1 and CDR2: SGHTA and FQGNSA. CDR3 length equals 17 residues. The CDR3 coding sequence is TGTGCCAGCAGCTTAGGATCGGGTGGACAGGGGGCGAGGGGCTACACCTTC. It encodes CASSLGSGGQGARGYTF.